The 2 T cell receptor beta chains below were found in one sample sequenced in a study of blood T cell repertoires in COVID-19. This table comes from immunoSEQ multiplex PCR, and its TCRdb copy is limited to in-frame clones, with some not included. The table lists about 270,000 clones, more than 75% of them singletons, with about 5.4% in the top ten. Sequenced sample: peripheral blood. Receptors were obtained from a woman of 80 years or more with COVID-19, enrolled during active disease.

The chain uses TRBV12-3 or TRBV12-4 and TRBJ1-1, with a weak D call TRBD1 (5 bases). V lost 5 bases and J 1 base, leaving 8 bases between the germline ends. This CDR3 contains 13 residues. CDR3 DNA sequence: TGTGCCAGCAGTAAGACAGCGAACACTGAAGCTTTCTTT. This encodes CASSKTANTEAFF.

V gene TRBV7-8 combines with J gene TRBJ2-5; a weak D match, TRBD2 (7 bases). V lost 1 base, J lost 4 bases, and 13 bases lay in between. The CDR3 runs 15 residues. Germline CDR1 SGHVS, CDR2 FQNEAQ. CDR3 protein: CASSLGGGAGETQYF. CDR3 DNA: TGTGCCAGCAGCTTAGGAGGGGGGGCGGGAGAGACCCAGTACTTC.